This TCR beta chain was documented in a study of blood T cell repertoires in COVID-19. As for the study in general: Samples representing acute and convalescent COVID-19 were sourced from the United States, Italy and Spain.

The CDR3 length is 14 residues. V was pared by 5 bases and J by 4 bases, with 7 bases of the junction left unmatched. Germline V gene data show CDR1 as SEHNR and CDR2 as FQNEAQ (reference sequence). Profiling relied on immunoSEQ multiplex PCR, and the TCRdb table lists in-frame clones only, not all of them. The sample has roughly 200,000 clones; about 85% are singletons. This chain connects TRBV7-9 to TRBJ2-5; 7 bases are shared with TRBD1. Sample: peripheral blood. The TCR was taken from a woman of 80 years or more with acute or convalescent COVID-19. CDR3 sequence reads: CASSLTGAGETQYF. DNA of the CDR3: TGTGCCAGCAGCCTCACAGGGGCGGGAGAGACCCAGTACTTC. Drawing the rest from reference TRBV7-9 and TRBJ2-5, the complete variable domain is DTGVSQNPRHKITKRGQNVTFRCDPISEHNRLYWYRQTLGQGPEFLTYFQNEAQLEKSRLLSDRFSAERPKGSFSTLEIQRTEQGDSAMYLCASSLTGAGETQYFGPGTRLLVL.